Listed here are 15 T cell receptor beta chains from one sample, sequenced in a study of glioma-infiltrating T cells after dendritic cell vaccination. The assay was immunoSEQ multiplex PCR, and TCRdb's table has in-frame clones only and misses some. The repertoire holds 99,000 or so clones, 75% to 90% seen once, with under 6.5% in the top ten. Time point defined: after dendritic cell vaccination, including at tumor progression/relapse. This specimen was blood, taken after dendritic cell vaccination. The receptor set was obtained from a human donor with glioblastoma.

V gene TRBV2 combines with J gene TRBJ1-2; the match to TRBD1 covers 9 bases. Germline loops: CDR1 SNHLY, CDR2 FYNNEI. With V trimmed by 7 bases and J by 6 bases, 9 bases remained unmatched. This CDR3 contains 14 residues. The DNA for the CDR3 is TGTGCCAGCAAGGGACAGGGAGGCCTAAATGGCTACACCTTC. Translation gives CASKGQGGLNGYTF.

This clone showed up just a few times. The V gene is TRBV2, the J gene TRBJ2-1; D is perhaps TRBD2 (7 bases). The CDR3 spans 13 residues. V shed 2 bases and J shed 8 bases, with 10 bases lying between them. The germline V gene has CDR1 SNHLY and CDR2 FYNNEI. The CDR3 here is CASSETGRDEQFF. The CDR3, as DNA: TGTGCCAGCAGTGAAACAGGGAGGGATGAGCAGTTCTTC.

This clone was observed a few times. The chain employs TRBV7-3 and TRBJ2-7; TRBD2 aligns across 12 bases. The CDR3 runs to 13 residues. J gave up 6 bases and V 5 bases, and 2 bases lay outside the gene matches. Germline loops: CDR1 SGHTA, CDR2 FQGTGA. CDR3 sequence reads: CASSLAGGTEQYF. For the CDR3, the DNA is TGTGCCAGCAGCCTAGCGGGGGGGACCGAGCAGTACTTC.

The chain joins TRBV28 to TRBJ2-2; D may be TRBD1 (5 bases). Germline loops: CDR1 MDHEN, CDR2 SYDVKM. The CDR3 is 17 amino acids. Trimming removed 2 bases from V and 3 bases from J, with 16 bases in between. The CDR3: CASSLPRAVSDTGELFF. CDR3 sequence (DNA): TGTGCCAGCAGTTTACCCAGGGCGGTTTCGGACACCGGGGAGCTGTTTTTT. Using reference TRBV28 and TRBJ2-2 for the parts outside the CDR3, the full variable domain is DVKVTQSSRYLVKRTGEKVFLECVQDMDHENMFWYRQDPGLGLRLIYFSYDVKMKEKGDIPEGYSVSREKKERFSLILESASTNQTSMYLCASSLPRAVSDTGELFFGEGSRLTVL.

V gene TRBV19 combines with J gene TRBJ1-6, with unresolved D. Germline CDR1 LNHDA, CDR2 SQIVND (reference sequence). This CDR3 spans 15 amino acids. Trimming took off 3 bases at V and 5 bases at J, with 11 bases between the two ends. The CDR3 region is CASSMGRNDNSPLHF. The CDR3 DNA reads as TGTGCCAGTAGTATGGGGAGGAATGATAATTCACCCCTCCACTTT.

About this clone: The junction departs from the called germline gene at one end, perhaps through a read error. The rearrangement uses TRBV13 and TRBJ2-5, with TRBD2 identical over 7 bases. CDR1 and CDR2 from the germline V gene are PRHDT and FYEKMQ (reference sequence). The CDR3 runs 14 residues. DNA for the CDR3: TGTGCCAGCAGCGTAGGGGACGGGGGGGAGACCCAGTACTTC. It codes for CASSVGDGGETQYF.

The CDR3 DNA reads TGCGCCAGCAGCCAAGACGCTGGCGGGAGACGGCGAAAAGAGACCCAGTACTTC. It codes for CASSQDAGGRRRKETQYF. The V gene is TRBV4-1, the J gene TRBJ2-5, with 7 bases matching TRBD2. The V gene's germline CDR1 is MGHRA and CDR2 YSYEKL. The V and J ends lost 0 bases and 3 bases, in that order; junction bases with no gene match: 13. CDR3 length: 18 amino acids.

J is TRBJ2-7 and V is TRBV15, with no clear D. Germline-derived CDR1 and CDR2 are LNHNV and YYDKDF (reference sequence). The CDR3 is 14 residues long. Trimming removed 0 bases from V and 0 bases from J, with 6 bases in between. Written as DNA, the CDR3 is TGTGCCACCAGCAGAGATTTGAGCTCCTACGAGCAGTACTTC. Its translation: CATSRDLSSYEQYF.

V and J are TRBV5-4 and TRBJ2-7; D is perhaps TRBD1 (5 bases). Germline lookup yields CDR1 SGHNT and CDR2 YYREEE (reference sequence). The CDR3 spans 14 residues. V lost 4 bases and J 3 bases, leaving 14 bases between the germline ends. The DNA of the CDR3 is TGTGCCAGCAGCCCGGACACAAGTAACTACGAGCAGTACTTC. Its protein is CASSPDTSNYEQYF.

V usage is TRBV28 and J usage is TRBJ2-1; 9 positions match TRBD2. Germline V lookup: CDR1 MDHEN, CDR2 SYDVKM. The CDR3 contains 15 residues. V was clipped by 6 bases and J by 5 bases; unmatched bases: 8. The CDR3 sequence is CASRYSGRFDNEQFF. The CDR3 nucleotides read TGTGCCAGCAGATACAGCGGGAGGTTTGACAATGAGCAGTTCTTC.

This sequence joins TRBV2 and TRBJ2-3; D possibly corresponds to TRBD2 (6 bases). The germline V gene encodes CDR1 SNHLY and CDR2 FYNNEI. There are 13 residues in the CDR3. V shed 2 bases and J shed 6 bases, with 9 bases lying between them. The CDR3 reads CASSESLADTQYF. In nucleotides, the CDR3 is TGTGCCAGCAGTGAATCCCTAGCGGATACGCAGTATTTT.

This chain connects TRBV2 to TRBJ2-2; 8 positions agree with TRBD1. J was trimmed by 4 bases and V by 0 bases; bases with no gene match: 16. Germline CDR1 and CDR2: SNHLY and FYNNEI. The CDR3 is 20 residues long. CDR3 coding DNA: TGTGCCAGCAGTGAAGCCGAACCGGGACAGGTTGTTTCTCGCACCGGGGAGCTGTTTTTT. Its protein is CASSEAEPGQVVSRTGELFF.

CDR3 region: CASSDNGHPYGYTF. The CDR3 coding sequence is TGTGCCAGCAGTGATAATGGGCATCCCTATGGCTACACCTTC. This rearrangement joins TRBV25-1 to TRBJ1-2; D unclear. Germline CDR1 reads MGHDK; CDR2 reads SYGVNS. V was pared by 3 bases and J by 4 bases, with 12 bases between. This CDR3 is built from 14 residues.

The chain has TRBV5-1 and TRBJ2-1, with 11 bases fitting TRBD2. CDR1 is SGHRS, CDR2 YFSETQ, per germline. The junction had 3 bases not matched to a gene; V was cut back by 4 bases and J by 3 bases. This CDR3 region has 15 residues. CDR3 nucleotides: TGCGCCAGCAGCATTGGGACTAGCGGCTACAATGAGCAGTTCTTC. Translation: CASSIGTSGYNEQFF.

This clone appeared a few times. V is TRBV6-5 and J is TRBJ1-2, with D uncertain. V was shortened by 5 bases and J by 8 bases, with 15 bases between the two germline ends. This CDR3 comprises 13 residues. Germline V gene lookup returns CDR1 MNHEY and CDR2 SVGAGI. CDR3 region: CASSTAVVWGYTF. Here the CDR3 DNA reads TGTGCCAGCAGTACAGCCGTGGTTTGGGGCTACACCTTC.